The 17 T cell receptor beta chains in this list originate from one sample, sequenced in a study of PD-L1 blockade in urothelial cancer. Here immunoSEQ multiplex PCR was the method, and the copy in TCRdb shows in-frame clones only, minus some. Seen here are 20,000 to 30,000 clones, approximately 86% observed once, and the top ten hold approximately 32%. The sequenced sample was PBMCs, obtained around atezolizumab (anti-PD-L1) treatment. All receptors derive from a man in his sixties with urothelial cancer.

The chain couples TRBV7-3 to TRBJ2-7; perhaps TRBD2 as D (5 bases). The CDR3 has 13 amino acids. CDR1 and CDR2 from the germline V gene are SGHTA and FQGTGA. Between the trimmed V and J ends, which lost 5 bases and 6 bases, there was a span of 14 bases. This CDR3 reads CASSPFTRGEQYF. The DNA for the CDR3 is TGTGCCAGCAGCCCCTTTACTCGGGGCGAGCAGTACTTC.

This clone was seen a single time. The chain joins TRBV10-3 to TRBJ2-3; 8 nucleotides agree with TRBD2. This CDR3 has 15 amino acids. Germline V lookup: CDR1 ENHRY, CDR2 SYGVKD. The V gene end was trimmed by 4 bases and the J gene end by 1 base; junction bases not matched to a gene: 4. Here the CDR3 DNA reads TGTGCCATCAGTGGGAAAGCGGGGGGCACAGATACGCAGTATTTT. It yields the protein CAISGKAGGTDTQYF.

The chain combines TRBV18 with TRBJ2-1, with a weak D call TRBD1 (5 bases). The CDR3 is made up of 15 amino acids. Deletions cut 6 bases from V and 9 bases from J, with 21 bases between. CDR1 and CDR2 (germline): KGHSH, LQKENI. The DNA for the CDR3 is TGTGCCAGCTCCTTCTTCCTGCAGGGTGATGGTGAGCAGTTCTTC. It yields the protein CASSFFLQGDGEQFF.

The chain carries TRBV2 and TRBJ2-7, with TRBD1 matching 7 bases. The CDR3 consists of 14 residues. Germline assignment: CDR1 SNHLY and CDR2 FYNNEI. J gave up 3 bases and V 6 bases, and 8 bases lay outside the gene matches. CDR3 nucleotides: TGTGCCAGCAGCCCAGACAGGGTAGGCTACGAGCAGTACTTC. It specifies CASSPDRVGYEQYF.

This rearrangement joins TRBV27 to TRBJ2-7; D ambiguous. Germline CDR1 is MNHEY and CDR2 is SMNVEV (reference sequence). Trimming stripped 6 bases from V and 3 bases from J, with 12 bases between. The CDR3 totals 13 residues. The CDR3: CASSLYTGYEQYF. Here the CDR3 DNA reads TGTGCCAGCAGCCTTTATACCGGCTACGAGCAGTACTTC.

The V gene is TRBV6-5, the J gene TRBJ1-6; possibly TRBD1 for D (6 bases). Germline CDR1 MNHEY, CDR2 SVGAGI. The CDR3 has 15 amino acids. The ends were cut back, 6 bases at V and 8 bases at J, with 17 bases in the middle. The CDR3 DNA follows: TGTGCCAGCAGAAATTCAGGGGCTGGATATTCACCCCTCCACTTT. This sequence encodes CASRNSGAGYSPLHF.

The V and J genes are TRBV5-4 and TRBJ1-2; TRBD1 is a possible D gene (6 bases). The germline V gene encodes CDR1 SGHNT and CDR2 YYREEE (reference sequence). CDR3 length equals 16 residues. Deletions cut 0 bases from V and 8 bases from J, with 20 bases between. The CDR3 region is CASSLGSGTSTMGYTF. CDR3 nucleotides: TGTGCCAGCAGCTTGGGATCCGGGACATCAACGATGGGCTACACCTTC.

V is TRBV5-1 and J is TRBJ2-3; D possibly corresponds to TRBD2 (6 bases). From germline, CDR1 is SGHRS and CDR2 YFSETQ. Between the trimmed V and J ends, which lost 4 bases and 0 bases, there was a span of 12 bases. There are 15 residues in the CDR3. The DNA for the CDR3 is TGCGCCAGCAGCCTGAGCGGGCCGAGCACAGATACGCAGTATTTT. This translates into CASSLSGPSTDTQYF.

The chain combines TRBV4-1 with TRBJ1-2; TRBD1 matches at 11 bases. The CDR3 spans 16 residues. The J segment lost 5 bases and the V segment lost 7 bases, leaving 12 bases of the junction unmatched. Looked up from germline, CDR1 is MGHRA and CDR2 is YSYEKL. In DNA form, the CDR3 reads TGCGCCAGCACCCGCGAGTGGGGACAGGGGGTTTATGGCTACACCTTC. Residues: CASTREWGQGVYGYTF.

This clone appeared a few times. This chain connects TRBV5-6 to TRBJ2-2; D is unclear. Trimming took 4 bases from V and 2 from J, leaving 6 bases between them. The CDR3 length is 13 residues. The germline V gene has CDR1 SGHDT and CDR2 YYEEEE. CDR3 region: CASSPKNTGELFF. CDR3 DNA sequence: TGTGCCAGCAGCCCTAAAAACACCGGGGAGCTGTTTTTT.

There are a few counts of this clone. The chain combines TRBV7-9 with TRBJ2-1; the match to TRBD2 covers 10 bases. CDR3 length equals 16 residues. The V segment lost 2 bases and the J segment 7 bases; nucleotides outside the gene matches: 8. In germline, CDR1 is SEHNR, CDR2 FQNEAQ (reference sequence). CDR3 in amino acids: CASSLTSGTLGNEQFF. The CDR3 DNA is TGTGCCAGCAGCTTAACTAGCGGGACCTTAGGGAATGAGCAGTTCTTC.

This sequence joins TRBV5-1 and TRBJ2-6; no firm D call. Per the germline V gene, CDR1 is SGHRS and CDR2 is YFSETQ. Trimming shortened V by 4 bases and J by 2 bases, and 10 bases separated the two germline ends. The CDR3 consists of 15 residues. The CDR3 region has the DNA TGCGCCAGCAGCCATCTACCCCCTGGGGCCAACGTCCTGACTTTC. Translated, it gives CASSHLPPGANVLTF.

In its sample, this clone was seen once. This chain connects TRBV18 to TRBJ1-1, with 8 positions matching TRBD1. Germline lookup yields CDR1 KGHSH and CDR2 LQKENI. With V trimmed by 3 bases and J by 0 bases, 6 bases remained unmatched. There are 16 residues in the CDR3. The CDR3 spells CASSPMTGAMNTEAFF. The CDR3 DNA sequence: TGTGCCAGCTCACCTATGACAGGGGCCATGAACACTGAAGCTTTCTTT.

This chain uses TRBV19 with TRBJ2-4, with 9 bases that match TRBD2. In germline, CDR1 is LNHDA, CDR2 SQIVND (reference sequence). Trimming removed 5 bases from V and 7 bases from J; junction bases left unmatched: 15. The CDR3 is 17 amino acids. The CDR3 is CASSVGSGRGQGNIQYF. CDR3 DNA sequence: TGTGCCAGTAGTGTGGGTAGCGGGAGAGGTCAGGGGAACATTCAGTACTTC.

The CDR3 coding sequence is TGTGCCAGCAGCAACACCGGGACAGCGAACACCGGGGAGCTGTTTTTT. Translated: CASSNTGTANTGELFF. V gene TRBV7-3 combines with J gene TRBJ2-2; TRBD1 aligns across 7 bases. J gave up 0 bases and V 5 bases, and 6 bases lay outside the gene matches. Per the germline V gene, CDR1 is SGHTA and CDR2 is FQGTGA. CDR3 length: 16 residues.

V and J are TRBV5-4 and TRBJ2-5; 9 bases are shared with TRBD1. After removal of 6 bases from V and 4 bases from J, the junction contained 7 bases not matched to a gene. Germline values: CDR1 SGHNT, CDR2 YYREEE (reference sequence). This CDR3 contains 14 residues. As DNA, the CDR3 is TGTGCCAGCACCGTCGGACAGGGGAGAGAGACCCAGTACTTC. Encoded protein: CASTVGQGRETQYF.

V is TRBV7-9 and J is TRBJ2-3; D is uncertain. The CDR3 contains 14 residues. The germline CDR1 and CDR2 sequences are SEHNR and FQNEAQ (reference sequence). Trimming shortened V by 3 bases and J by 0 bases, and 7 bases separated the two germline ends. The CDR3 sequence is CASSFDISTDTQYF. CDR3 DNA sequence: TGTGCCAGCAGCTTCGACATAAGCACAGATACGCAGTATTTT.